These 23 T cell receptor beta chains came from one sample sequenced in a study of blood T cells in healthy people across ages. A second PCR, run for about 6 to 12 cycles, used a sample-barcoded 5' primer plus a J-beta primer mix. TCRdb re-called the 5' RACE reads through MiXCR, storing one row per CDR3 protein. The sample includes 380,000 or so distinct CDR3 sequences, about 49% of them seen just once. Material for sequencing was blood. Receptor source: a man aged 60 to 75 in good health.

This clonotype came up many times. The V gene is TRBV7-2, the J gene TRBJ1-6; D uncertain. With 4 bases removed from V and 7 bases from J, the gap between germline ends came to 11 bases. Germline CDR1 SGHTA, CDR2 FQGNSA. CDR3 length equals 14 residues. CDR3 amino acids: CASSYNAGNSPLHF. CDR3 DNA sequence: TGTGCCAGCAGCTACAACGCCGGGAATTCACCCCTCCACTTT.

This sequence joins TRBV29-1 and TRBJ2-5, with D hard to call. Trimming stripped 3 bases from V and 1 base from J, with 9 bases between. Germline V gene lookup returns CDR1 SQVTM and CDR2 ANQGSEA. The CDR3 consists of 13 residues. CDR3 DNA sequence: TGCAGCGTTGATACCGCGACCCAAGAGACCCAGTACTTC. This translates into CSVDTATQETQYF.

The chain combines TRBV28 with TRBJ1-4; possible D gene TRBD1, 6 bases. Germline assignment: CDR1 MDHEN and CDR2 SYDVKM. With 10 bases removed from V and 7 bases from J, the gap between germline ends came to 22 bases. The CDR3 spans 15 residues. The chain's CDR3 is CAIEISDRGSEKLFF. The CDR3 nucleotides read TGTGCCATCGAAATATCGGACAGAGGTAGTGAAAAACTGTTTTTT.

This clonotype was counted many times. The rearrangement joins TRBV7-2 to TRBJ2-7, with D possibly TRBD1 on 5 matching bases. Germline V gene sequence: CDR1 SGHTA, CDR2 FQGNSA. The V end lost 5 bases, the J end lost 0 bases, and 14 bases lay between the germline ends. The CDR3 totals 15 residues. The CDR3 sequence: CASSVGVPSSYEQYF. CDR3 nucleotide sequence: TGTGCCAGCAGCGTAGGGGTTCCTAGCTCCTACGAGCAGTACTTC.

V usage is TRBV28 and J usage is TRBJ2-7; perhaps TRBD2 as D (6 bases). This CDR3 is built from 17 residues. The ends were cut back, 3 bases at V and 1 base at J, with 19 bases in the middle. Per germline, CDR1 MDHEN and CDR2 SYDVKM. In DNA, the CDR3 is TGTGCCAGCAGTTTCCGGCCTCCCCCCCGGGAGTCCTACGAGCAGTACTTC. It encodes CASSFRPPPRESYEQYF.

The chain combines TRBV4-2 with TRBJ2-3; 11 nucleotides agree with TRBD2. The CDR3 runs 17 residues. Per germline, CDR1 LGHNA and CDR2 YNFKEQ. V lost 0 bases and J lost 7; bases outside the gene matches: 9. The CDR3 coding sequence is TGTGCCAGCAGCCAAGATGGGGGACTAGCGGATCGTTATACGCAGTATTTT. This translates into CASSQDGGLADRYTQYF.

The rearrangement links TRBV13 to TRBJ2-1; 9 positions agree with TRBD1. Looked up from germline, CDR1 is PRHDT and CDR2 is FYEKMQ (reference sequence). Losses at the gene ends were 5 bases for V and 8 bases for J; bases not matched to a gene: 13. The CDR3 runs 16 residues. CDR3 nucleotides: TGTGCCAGCAGCAGGATGAAACAGGGGGCCGAAGATGAGCAGTTCTTC. Protein product: CASSRMKQGAEDEQFF.

The chain is built from TRBV6-2 or TRBV6-3 and TRBJ2-7; 10 bases agree with TRBD2. The J call could be wrong; TRBJ2-4 is a better fit for the DNA end. The CDR3 has 15 amino acids. Germline CDR1 reads MNHEY; CDR2 reads SVGEGT. The CDR3 nucleotides are TGTGCCAGCAGTCCACAGAGCGGGGGGGCTGACATTCAGTACTTC. It yields the protein CASSPQSGGADIQYF.

The chain joins TRBV28 to TRBJ2-5; weak D call: TRBD1 (7 bases). The J call is in doubt because the DNA end fits TRBJ2-7 better. The CDR3 sequence is 15 residues long. Germline CDR1 MDHEN, CDR2 SYDVKM. In DNA form, the CDR3 reads TGTGCCAGCAGTTTCAGGAGGGGGCGCGGGTACGAGCAGTACTTC. This encodes CASSFRRGRGYEQYF.

CDR3 in DNA: TGTGCCAGCAGTGCCGGGACAGCTCACTACGAGCAGTACTTC. Protein sequence: CASSAGTAHYEQYF. The genes are TRBV28 and TRBJ2-7; 7 bases map to TRBD1. J gave up 3 bases and V 5 bases, and 7 bases lay outside the gene matches. The CDR3 length is 14 residues. CDR1 is MDHEN, CDR2 SYDVKM, per germline.

This clonotype occurred once. This chain connects TRBV4-3 to TRBJ1-6; D ambiguous. Germline V gene lookup returns CDR1 LGHNA and CDR2 YSLEER. The CDR3 sequence is 14 residues long. V shed 0 bases and J shed 7 bases, with 7 bases lying between them. The CDR3 region has the DNA TGCGCCAGCAGCCAAGATTTGGGGAATTCACCCCTCCACTTT. Protein: CASSQDLGNSPLHF.

This clonotype was seen repeatedly, ten times or more. The chain recombines TRBV20-1 with TRBJ2-5; possible D gene TRBD2, 6 bases. Germline V gives CDR1 DFQATT, CDR2 SNEGSKA (reference sequence). The CDR3 is made up of 15 amino acids. Trimming took off 0 bases at V and 3 bases at J, with 14 bases between the two ends. The CDR3 sequence: CSARDLGGAEETQYF. The CDR3 DNA reads TGCAGTGCTAGAGATTTGGGGGGAGCGGAAGAGACCCAGTACTTC.

The rearrangement uses TRBV20-1 and TRBJ2-7; maybe TRBD1 (6 bases). Germline V gives CDR1 DFQATT, CDR2 SNEGSKA (reference sequence). V shed 3 bases and J shed 6 bases, with 27 bases lying between them. This CDR3 is 17 amino acids long. The CDR3 region is CSASRATQGCRGFEQYF. Here the CDR3 DNA reads TGCAGTGCTAGCAGGGCGACACAGGGCTGCCGGGGTTTCGAGCAGTACTTC.

The chain employs TRBV3-1 and TRBJ1-2; maybe TRBD1 (5 bases). Germline lookup yields CDR1 LGHDT and CDR2 YNNKEL (reference sequence). V gave up 0 bases and J gave up 4 bases, with 9 bases separating them. The CDR3 covers 14 residues. CDR3 sequence reads: CASSQERGSYGYTF. CDR3 coding DNA: TGTGCCAGCAGCCAAGAGCGGGGGAGCTATGGCTACACCTTC.

This clonotype was seen at least ten times. V usage is TRBV4-3 and J usage is TRBJ2-3; D is unresolved. Germline assignment: CDR1 LGHNA and CDR2 YSLEER. V was shortened by 0 bases and J by 8 bases, with 9 bases between the two germline ends. The CDR3 spans 13 residues. The CDR3, as DNA: TGCGCCAGCAGCCAAGAACCGGGCCGTACGCAGTATTTT. It translates to CASSQEPGRTQYF.

The chain is built from TRBV20-1 and TRBJ2-7; possible D gene TRBD1, 5 bases. CDR1 is DFQATT, CDR2 SNEGSKA, per germline (reference sequence). Trimming pared 1 base from V and 3 bases from J, leaving 16 bases between. The CDR3 loop spans 15 amino acids. The CDR3 loop reads CSARGGGRANYEQYF. The CDR3 DNA is TGCAGTGCTAGAGGAGGTGGCAGGGCAAACTACGAGCAGTACTTC.

This clonotype was found many times. The chain joins TRBV5-1 to TRBJ2-3; maybe TRBD2 (6 bases). Germline V gene data show CDR1 as SGHRS and CDR2 as YFSETQ. V lost 1 base, J lost 6 bases, and 12 bases lay in between. This CDR3 spans 14 amino acids. For the CDR3, the DNA is TGCGCCAGCAGCTTGAGTGCGGGGCGGGATACGCAGTATTTT. Translation: CASSLSAGRDTQYF. The whole variable domain, remainder taken from reference TRBV5-1 and TRBJ2-3, is KAGVTQTPRYLIKTRGQQVTLSCSPISGHRSVSWYQQTPGQGLQFLFEYFSETQRNKGNFPGRFSGRQFSNSRSEMNVSTLELGDSALYLCASSLSAGRDTQYFGPGTRLTVL.

There are many counts of this clonotype. The chain couples TRBV6-2 or TRBV6-3 to TRBJ2-3, with TRBD2 matching over 9 bases. The length of the CDR3 is 19 residues. Trimming took 0 bases from V and 3 from J; bases not matched to a gene: 13. The germline V gene encodes CDR1 MNHEY and CDR2 SVGEGT. The CDR3 coding sequence is TGTGCCAGCAGTTACTCGTCGTCAGTAGCGGGAGAGGCGACAGATACGCAGTATTTT. Amino acids: CASSYSSSVAGEATDTQYF.

This clonotype was picked up many times. This chain links TRBV10-1 with TRBJ1-1; D is ambiguous. This CDR3 comprises 13 residues. The V end lost 0 bases, the J end lost 4 bases, and 6 bases lay between the germline ends. Germline values: CDR1 WNHNN, CDR2 SYGVQD (reference sequence). CDR3: CASSESGTTEAFF. DNA for the CDR3: TGCGCCAGCAGTGAGTCCGGTACCACTGAAGCTTTCTTT.

This clonotype has a handful of counts. This sequence joins TRBV6-5 and TRBJ2-7; D is perhaps TRBD1 or TRBD2 (5 bases each). The CDR3 is 14 amino acids. Trimming shortened V by 4 bases and J by 1 base, and 11 bases separated the two germline ends. Germline loops: CDR1 MNHEY, CDR2 SVGAGI. The chain's CDR3 is CASSSGGGSYEQYF. DNA for the CDR3: TGTGCCAGCAGTTCTGGGGGTGGGTCCTACGAGCAGTACTTC.

CDR3 residues: CASSSVAGGSHEQYF. CDR3 bases: TGTGCCAGCAGCTCCGTAGCGGGAGGGTCTCACGAGCAGTACTTC. V usage is TRBV7-2 and J usage is TRBJ2-7; 11 bases fit TRBD2. J was trimmed by 5 bases and V by 4 bases; bases with no gene match: 7. This CDR3 region has 15 residues. Germline lookup yields CDR1 SGHTA and CDR2 FQGNSA.

Comment on this clonotype: A junction end diverges from the germline sequence, so it may reflect a read error. CDR3 nucleotide sequence: TGTGCCAGCAGTTACGACCCCTCCAATAACATTCAGTACTTC. Translating it yields CASSYDPSNNIQYF. This chain connects TRBV6-5 to TRBJ2-7; D uncertain. The J call is uncertain, as TRBJ2-4 better fits the DNA end. Germline loops: CDR1 MNHEY, CDR2 SVGAGI. CDR3 length: 14 residues.

This chain links TRBV7-2 with TRBJ2-5, with TRBD1 as a possible D gene (6 bases). In germline, CDR1 is SGHTA, CDR2 FQGNSA. This CDR3 region has 15 residues. V lost 6 bases to trimming and J lost 3 bases, with 17 bases between them. CDR3 region: CASRQNGQIEETQYF. CDR3 coding DNA: TGTGCCAGCAGACAAAACGGACAGATTGAAGAGACCCAGTACTTC.